What follows are 14 T cell receptor beta chains derived from one specimen sequenced in a study of vaccination effects on CD4 cells after COVID-19. Clones were sequenced by immunoSEQ multiplex PCR, and TCRdb holds only the in-frame ones, with some missing. The repertoire has 20,000 to 25,000 clones, around 70% of them found once; the top ten carry approximately 24%. With the ViraFEST assay, the study expanded antigen-specific CD4+ T cells using viral peptide pools, then sequenced them. Culturing for nine to ten days preceded CD4+ T cell isolation. Vaccine recipients, nucleocapsid antibody negative, had no prior SARS-CoV-2 infection. The antigens for these receptors are not known. Sequenced material: CD4+ T cells from PBMCs cultured with HCoV-NL63 spike peptides, taken before COVID-19 vaccination. These receptors originate from a human donor who received a COVID-19 vaccine.

V usage is TRBV7-2 and J usage is TRBJ1-1; no definite D call. This CDR3 comprises 16 residues. Trimming stripped 5 bases from V and 0 bases from J, with 16 bases between. In germline, CDR1 is SGHTA, CDR2 FQGNSA. This chain's CDR3 is CASSPQGRLMNTEAFF. The CDR3 region has the DNA TGTGCCAGCAGCCCCCAAGGCAGGCTTATGAACACTGAAGCTTTCTTT.

This clone was found once. The CDR3 bases are TGTGCCAGCAGTGACTCGATAGGGAGAAGCACTGAAGCTTTCTTT. It is translated as CASSDSIGRSTEAFF. The chain carries TRBV6-4 and TRBJ1-1; D is undetermined. Looked up from germline, CDR1 is MRHNA and CDR2 is SNTAGT. The CDR3 contains 15 residues. V gave up 0 bases and J gave up 4 bases, with 12 bases separating them.

The J gene is TRBJ2-1, the V gene TRBV5-8; D not certain. Deletions cut 5 bases from V and 7 bases from J, with 10 bases between. CDR3 size: 12 residues. Germline V gene lookup returns CDR1 SGHTS and CDR2 YDEGEE. DNA of the CDR3: TGTGCCAGCAGTTTTGATGGAAATGAGCAGTTCTTC. Its protein is CASSFDGNEQFF.

This sequence joins TRBV5-4 and TRBJ2-3; 9 bases are shared with TRBD2. CDR1 is SGHNT and CDR2 is YYREEE in the germline V gene (reference sequence). CDR3 length: 18 residues. V trimming: 4 bases; J trimming: 4 bases; junction bases outside the gene matches: 16. The CDR3 here is CASSVAYSGGGAADTQYF. The CDR3 DNA reads as TGTGCCAGCAGCGTGGCTTACAGTGGCGGGGGGGCAGCAGATACGCAGTATTTT.

This chain joins TRBV6-1 and TRBJ2-5; 11 nucleotides agree with TRBD2. V shed 0 bases and J 2 bases; nucleotides not matched to a gene: 2. Germline V CDR1 and CDR2: MNHNS, SASEGT. The CDR3 is 16 residues long. The CDR3 sequence is CASSEAVAGGQETQYF. The CDR3 DNA reads TGTGCCAGCAGTGAAGCGGTAGCGGGGGGGCAAGAGACCCAGTACTTC.

The rearrangement joins TRBV3-1 (or the pseudogene TRBV3-2) to TRBJ1-1, with D maybe TRBD1 (5 bases). Germline CDR1 is LGHDT and CDR2 is YNNKEL (reference sequence). The CDR3 contains 14 residues. V was clipped by 1 base and J by 3 bases, with 9 bases between them. The CDR3 here is CASSQGIGDTEAFF. DNA of the CDR3: TGTGCCAGCAGCCAAGGGATAGGGGACACTGAAGCTTTCTTT.

The chain has TRBV5-5 and TRBJ1-2; TRBD1 aligns across 8 bases. The trim removed 4 bases at V and 3 bases at J, leaving 14 bases unmatched. CDR3 size: 17 residues. Germline CDR1 is SGHKS and CDR2 is YYEKEE (reference sequence). This CDR3 reads CASSLTQQGGVDYGYTF. Here the CDR3 DNA reads TGTGCCAGCAGCCTGACCCAACAGGGGGGGGTTGACTATGGCTACACCTTC.

The CDR3 region has the DNA TGTGCCAGCAGTTTAACCCAGGGGGGAGGAGGCTACACCTTC. It yields the protein CASSLTQGGGGYTF. The J gene is TRBJ1-2, the V gene TRBV27, with 7 bases that match TRBD1. J gave up 8 bases and V 2 bases, and 8 bases lay outside the gene matches. The CDR3 is 14 residues long. CDR1 MNHEY and CDR2 SMNVEV come from the germline V gene (reference sequence).

The gene calls are TRBV21-1 and TRBJ1-1; the listed D gene, TRBD1, was not tested against the DNA. TRBV21-1 is a pseudogene. The CDR3 extends over 14 amino acids. The CDR3 sequence is CASSLLQGFPEAFF. CDR3 nucleotide sequence: TGTGCCAGCAGCCTGCTACAGGGGTTCCCTGAAGCTTTCTTT.

The rearrangement joins TRBV18 to TRBJ2-1; D is possibly TRBD1 (6 bases). This CDR3 has 15 residues. V gave up 0 bases and J gave up 4 bases, with 10 bases separating them. Germline CDR1 reads KGHSH; CDR2 reads LQKENI. The CDR3, as DNA: TGTGCCAGCTCACCACCGGGACACCCATACAATGAGCAGTTCTTC. This codes for CASSPPGHPYNEQFF.

The chain combines TRBV7-9 with TRBJ1-2, with 9 bases matching TRBD1. The CDR3 is made up of 15 amino acids. Germline CDR1 reads SEHNR; CDR2 reads FQNEAQ (reference sequence). The ends lost 5 bases at V and 6 bases at J; junction bases unmatched: 10. The CDR3 sequence is CASSTRDRDLDGYTF. The CDR3 DNA reads as TGTGCCAGCAGCACCCGGGACAGGGACTTGGATGGCTACACCTTC.

The V gene is TRBV14, the J gene TRBJ1-4, with D possibly being TRBD1 (6 bases). Looked up from germline, CDR1 is SGHDN and CDR2 is FVKESK. The CDR3 loop spans 15 amino acids. Trimming left V 1 base short and J 8 bases short, with 14 bases between. This CDR3 is CASSQVGGTKEKLFF. The DNA of the CDR3 is TGTGCCAGCAGCCAAGTAGGGGGTACGAAGGAAAAACTGTTTTTT.

The chain couples TRBV9 to TRBJ2-7; 7 nucleotides align to TRBD1. Germline V gene lookup returns CDR1 SGDLS and CDR2 YYNGEE. The CDR3 runs to 14 residues. V shed 4 bases and J 5 bases; nucleotides not matched to a gene: 9. CDR3 sequence: CASSPATGRDEQYF. DNA of the CDR3: TGTGCCAGCAGCCCGGCGACAGGGAGAGACGAGCAGTACTTC.

V gene TRBV6-5 combines with J gene TRBJ2-5; D not certain. Germline loops: CDR1 MNHEY, CDR2 SVGAGI. The ends were cut back, 7 bases at V and 3 bases at J, with 12 bases in the middle. The length of the CDR3 is 13 residues. The DNA of the CDR3 is TGTGCCAGCACAGTCCAAAGGGAAGAGACCCAGTACTTC. The encoded protein is CASTVQREETQYF.